One sample yielded the 14 T cell receptor beta chains listed below, sequenced in a study of shared clonotypes between healthy human individuals. The repertoire was sequenced with immunoSEQ multiplex PCR; TCRdb's copy has only in-frame clones and lacks some. The profile shows about 960,000 clones, roughly 72% of them singletons. Sequences were obtained from memory CD4+ T cells sorted from blood. Subset noted: CD45RA-negative fraction. Receptors originate from a man between 18 and 29 years old in good health.

The chain is built from TRBV5-1 and TRBJ1-1; D is unresolved. Trimming took off 0 bases at V and 0 bases at J, with 12 bases between the two ends. This CDR3 spans 16 amino acids. The germline CDR1 and CDR2 sequences are SGHRS and YFSETQ. The CDR3 region is CASSLAASSMNTEAFF. The CDR3 DNA is TGCGCCAGCAGCTTGGCCGCGAGCAGCATGAACACTGAAGCTTTCTTT.

V is TRBV5-4 and J is TRBJ1-1; 7 positions agree with TRBD1. Looked up from germline, CDR1 is SGHNT and CDR2 is YYREEE (reference sequence). The CDR3 runs 14 residues. Losses at the gene ends were 0 bases for V and 5 bases for J; bases not matched to a gene: 4. CDR3 nucleotides: TGTGCCAGCAGCTTGGAAGGGGGCCAGACTGAAGCTTTCTTT. Protein sequence: CASSLEGGQTEAFF.

In the case of this clone: The same CDR3 is also encoded by other DNA sequences in this sample. This chain links TRBV7-9 with TRBJ2-7; D not resolved. Germline V CDR1 and CDR2: SEHNR, FQNEAQ (reference sequence). The germline V and J ends were trimmed by 5 bases and 1 base, with 3 bases remaining between them. The CDR3 totals 11 residues. The CDR3 DNA is TGTGCCAGCAGCCATTCCTACGAGCAGTACTTC. Protein sequence: CASSHSYEQYF.

This clone was detected once. The chain employs TRBV10-3 and TRBJ1-3; 7 bases map to TRBD1. V shed 6 bases, J shed 3 bases, and the junction held 8 bases outside the gene matches. The CDR3 is made up of 15 amino acids. Per the germline V gene, CDR1 is ENHRY and CDR2 is SYGVKD. CDR3 DNA sequence: TGTGCCATCAGCTCGGGACAGACCCATGGAAACACCATATATTTT. This translates into CAISSGQTHGNTIYF.

This clone was seen only a few times. The chain is built from TRBV10-1 and TRBJ1-1, with a possible D match to TRBD1 (5 bases). Trimming took off 4 bases at V and 4 bases at J, with 10 bases between the two ends. Per germline, CDR1 WNHNN and CDR2 SYGVQD (reference sequence). CDR3 length: 13 amino acids. The CDR3 sequence is CASSGSGRTEAFF. CDR3 DNA sequence: TGCGCCAGCAGTGGGTCAGGGCGCACTGAAGCTTTCTTT.

The chain couples TRBV4-3 to TRBJ2-5; TRBD1 aligns across 8 bases. Germline CDR1 is LGHNA and CDR2 is YSLEER. The CDR3 has 15 residues. With 3 bases clipped from V and 1 base from J, the junction kept 4 bases outside the gene matches. CDR3 amino acids: CASSHFTGGQETQYF. The CDR3 nucleotides read TGCGCCAGCAGCCATTTCACAGGGGGCCAAGAGACCCAGTACTTC.

This clone was found a few times. V usage is TRBV28 and J usage is TRBJ2-1; possible D gene TRBD2, 5 bases. The CDR3 length is 14 residues. V lost 2 bases, J lost 7 bases, and 12 bases lay in between. The germline gives CDR1 MDHEN, CDR2 SYDVKM. CDR3 region: CASSLTRKGNEQFF. The DNA for the CDR3 is TGTGCCAGCAGTTTAACTAGAAAAGGAAATGAGCAGTTCTTC.

This clone was detected once. The V call is TRBV30, the J call TRBJ2-2, with D possibly TRBD1 on 5 matching bases. Trimming took 2 bases from V and 1 from J, leaving 8 bases between them. The CDR3 runs to 14 residues. The germline gives CDR1 GTSNPN, CDR2 SVGIG (reference sequence). CDR3 loop: CAWSRQGNTGELFF. DNA of the CDR3: TGTGCCTGGAGTAGGCAGGGGAACACCGGGGAGCTGTTTTTT.

The rearrangement joins TRBV11-2 to TRBJ2-7; D unresolved. Germline CDR1 is SGHAT and CDR2 is FQNNGV. This CDR3 contains 15 residues. Between the trimmed V and J ends, which lost 4 bases and 3 bases, there was a span of 16 bases. CDR3 sequence: CASSSDHRFHYEQYF. The CDR3 bases are TGTGCCAGCAGCTCAGACCACAGATTTCACTACGAGCAGTACTTC.

The V and J genes are TRBV30 and TRBJ1-2; tentative D call: TRBD1 (5 bases). Trimming took off 3 bases at V and 3 bases at J, with 17 bases between the two ends. From germline, CDR1 is GTSNPN and CDR2 SVGIG (reference sequence). The CDR3 length is 15 residues. This CDR3 is CAWSLGGGAHYGYTF. The CDR3 nucleotides are TGTGCCTGGAGCCTAGGCGGTGGGGCCCACTATGGCTACACCTTC.

The rearrangement links TRBV19 to TRBJ2-6; D is uncertain. Germline V gene data show CDR1 as LNHDA and CDR2 as SQIVND (reference sequence). Trimming stripped 3 bases from V and 3 bases from J, with 9 bases between. The CDR3 has 15 residues. The CDR3 reads CASSMGWDGANVLTF. The CDR3 coding sequence is TGTGCCAGTAGTATGGGTTGGGATGGGGCCAACGTCCTGACTTTC.

This sequence joins TRBV5-4 and TRBJ2-5; D ambiguous. Germline lookup yields CDR1 SGHNT and CDR2 YYREEE (reference sequence). Trimming cost V 1 base and J 2 bases, with 9 bases left between them. The CDR3 consists of 14 residues. The CDR3 reads CASSLFRVQETQYF. DNA of the CDR3: TGTGCCAGCAGCTTGTTCCGGGTTCAAGAGACCCAGTACTTC.

The gene calls are TRBV30 and TRBJ1-5; tentative D call: TRBD1 (5 bases). The V and J ends lost 1 base and 1 base respectively, with 11 bases between them. The CDR3 runs to 15 residues. The germline V gene encodes CDR1 GTSNPN and CDR2 SVGIG (reference sequence). CDR3 loop: CAWSGGVGSNQPQHF. DNA for the CDR3: TGTGCCTGGAGTGGAGGGGTAGGGAGCAATCAGCCCCAGCATTTT.

The chain is built from TRBV18 and TRBJ2-1; D possibly corresponds to TRBD2 (6 bases). The length of the CDR3 is 13 residues. Trimming stripped 5 bases from V and 5 bases from J, with 10 bases between. CDR1 is KGHSH, CDR2 LQKENI, per germline. The CDR3 loop reads CASSWDSNNEQFF. CDR3 nucleotides: TGTGCCAGCTCATGGGACTCGAACAATGAGCAGTTCTTC.